The 19 T cell receptor beta chains in this list originate from one sample, sequenced in a study of cytomegalovirus exposure and HLA in healthy donors. PCR amplification relied on 60 Vbeta primers (plus 13 Jbeta primers). Produced via immunoSEQ multiplex PCR; TCRdb's table is partial and in-frame only. The data hold around 90,000 clones, with 85% observed a single time. The source material was PBMCs. The receptors derive from a man aged 40-49 years in good health and CMV-seropositive.

The gene calls are TRBV10-1 and TRBJ2-1; 15 bases are a match to TRBD2. The CDR3 contains 17 residues. V was clipped by 5 bases and J by 3 bases; unmatched bases: 5. Germline V lookup: CDR1 WNHNN, CDR2 SYGVQD (reference sequence). The CDR3 loop is CASSRTSGRGDYNEQFF. CDR3 coding DNA: TGCGCCAGCAGTCGGACTAGCGGGAGGGGTGACTACAATGAGCAGTTCTTC.

The V and J genes are TRBV2 and TRBJ1-1, with D hard to call. Trimming took 7 bases from V and 10 from J, leaving 16 bases between them. The germline V gene encodes CDR1 SNHLY and CDR2 FYNNEI. The CDR3 contains 12 residues. This CDR3 reads CASTSGGVGAFF. The CDR3 DNA is TGTGCCAGCACTTCCGGAGGAGTGGGAGCTTTCTTT. Drawing the rest from reference TRBV2 and TRBJ1-1, the complete variable domain is EPEVTQTPSHQVTQMGQEVILRCVPISNHLYFYWYRQILGQKVEFLVSFYNNEISEKSEIFDDQFSVERPDGSNFTLKIRSTKLEDSAMYFCASTSGGVGAFFGQGTRLTVV.

J is TRBJ2-3 and V is TRBV18; no definite D call. The length of the CDR3 is 12 residues. V lost 6 bases and J lost 4, with 8 bases in between. The germline CDR1 and CDR2 sequences are KGHSH and LQKENI. CDR3 nucleotides: TGTGCCAGCTCGCGCGGCGCAGATACGCAGTATTTT. It yields the protein CASSRGADTQYF.

J is TRBJ1-2 and V is TRBV2; D uncertain. In germline, CDR1 is SNHLY, CDR2 FYNNEI. The CDR3 runs to 14 residues. Trimming cost V 3 bases and J 2 bases, with 10 bases left between them. CDR3 in DNA: TGTGCCAGCAGTGATGTAGTAGTGAACTATGGCTACACCTTC. It codes for CASSDVVVNYGYTF. Combining the CDR3 with reference TRBV2 and TRBJ1-2 gives the whole variable domain EPEVTQTPSHQVTQMGQEVILRCVPISNHLYFYWYRQILGQKVEFLVSFYNNEISEKSEIFDDQFSVERPDGSNFTLKIRSTKLEDSAMYFCASSDVVVNYGYTFGSGTRLTVV.

V usage is TRBV5-5 and J usage is TRBJ1-5; TRBD1 matches at 11 bases. The CDR3 totals 15 residues. With 3 bases clipped from V and 1 base from J, the junction kept 0 bases outside the gene matches. Germline loops: CDR1 SGHKS, CDR2 YYEKEE (reference sequence). The CDR3 sequence is CASSWTGGSNQPQHF. Written as DNA, the CDR3 is TGTGCCAGCAGCTGGACAGGGGGCAGCAATCAGCCCCAGCATTTT.

This rearrangement joins TRBV4-1 to TRBJ1-1, with no clear D. This CDR3 comprises 14 residues. V was pared by 7 bases and J by 1 base, with 13 bases between. Germline CDR1 MGHRA, CDR2 YSYEKL. CDR3 sequence reads: CASTLDRSNTEAFF. The DNA of the CDR3 is TGCGCCAGCACCCTAGACCGGTCGAACACTGAAGCTTTCTTT.

This chain connects TRBV28 to TRBJ1-1; the D is unclear. The germline gives CDR1 MDHEN, CDR2 SYDVKM. The CDR3 runs 13 residues. V lost 5 bases to trimming and J lost 3 bases, with 10 bases between them. CDR3 sequence: CASSQSRDTEAFF. The CDR3 bases are TGTGCCAGCAGTCAAAGCCGGGACACTGAAGCTTTCTTT.

The chain has TRBV7-8 and TRBJ1-5, with a weak D call TRBD1 (6 bases). The length of the CDR3 is 14 residues. V lost 2 bases to trimming and J lost 5 bases, with 10 bases between them. Germline CDR1 SGHVS, CDR2 FQNEAQ. In DNA, the CDR3 is TGTGCCAGCAGCTTATCAGGGGTCCATCAGCCCCAGCATTTT. Encoded protein: CASSLSGVHQPQHF.

This chain links TRBV7-8 with TRBJ2-5, with 9 bases fitting TRBD1. This CDR3 is 14 amino acids long. The junction had 5 bases not matched to a gene; V was cut back by 4 bases and J by 5 bases. Germline V gives CDR1 SGHVS, CDR2 FQNEAQ. CDR3 sequence reads: CASSSGQGGETQYF. The CDR3 bases are TGTGCCAGCAGCTCGGGACAGGGAGGGGAGACCCAGTACTTC.

The rearrangement uses TRBV6-5 and TRBJ2-1; D possibly corresponds to TRBD2 (5 bases). Germline assignment: CDR1 MNHEY and CDR2 SVGAGI. CDR3 length equals 12 residues. Between the trimmed V and J ends, which lost 6 bases and 10 bases, there was a span of 13 bases. Here the CDR3 DNA reads TGTGCCAGCAGACAGATCTCGGGGGAGCAGTTCTTC. Its protein product is CASRQISGEQFF.

This rearrangement joins TRBV6-1 to TRBJ2-7, with unresolved D. V lost 7 bases, J lost 3 bases, and 7 bases lay in between. CDR3 length: 11 residues. In germline, CDR1 is MNHNS, CDR2 SASEGT. CDR3 nucleotides: TGTGCCAGCACCCTGTTCTACGAGCAGTACTTC. Translating it yields CASTLFYEQYF.

The V call is TRBV28, the J call TRBJ2-1; perhaps TRBD2 as D (6 bases). The germline V gene encodes CDR1 MDHEN and CDR2 SYDVKM. The CDR3 sequence is 14 residues long. V shed 2 bases and J shed 15 bases, with 20 bases lying between them. The CDR3 protein is CASSLVAGSDRRFF. CDR3 bases: TGTGCCAGCAGTTTAGTGGCGGGATCAGACCGGAGGTTCTTC.

The V call is TRBV4-1, the J call TRBJ2-2; the match to TRBD2 covers 16 bases. V trimming: 3 bases; J trimming: 4 bases; junction bases outside the gene matches: 2. Germline loops: CDR1 MGHRA, CDR2 YSYEKL. The CDR3 is 17 residues long. CDR3 protein: CASSQGLAGGPTGELFF. DNA for the CDR3: TGCGCCAGCAGCCAGGGACTAGCGGGAGGGCCCACCGGGGAGCTGTTTTTT.

This chain uses TRBV15 with TRBJ2-7; 9 bases map to TRBD1. J lost 5 bases, V lost 5 bases, and 1 base had no gene match. Germline assignment: CDR1 LNHNV and CDR2 YYDKDF (reference sequence). This CDR3 has 12 amino acids. CDR3 bases: TGTGCCACCAGCGGGGACAGGGACGAGCAGTACTTC. The encoded protein is CATSGDRDEQYF.

The V and J genes are TRBV11-2 and TRBJ2-7, with TRBD1 matching over 9 bases. This CDR3 is built from 12 residues. Unmatched junction bases numbered 9, after V lost 6 bases and J lost 12 bases. CDR1 is SGHAT, CDR2 FQNNGV, per germline. The CDR3 protein is CASRITGGALYF. DNA of the CDR3: TGTGCCAGCAGAATTACAGGGGGCGCGCTGTACTTC.

The rearrangement joins TRBV5-1 to TRBJ1-1; 10 bases are a match to TRBD1. J was trimmed by 5 bases and V by 4 bases; bases with no gene match: 5. The V gene's germline CDR1 is SGHRS and CDR2 YFSETQ. The CDR3 runs 14 residues. In nucleotides, the CDR3 is TGCGCCAGCAGCGAGGGACAGGGGTATACTGAAGCTTTCTTT. It specifies CASSEGQGYTEAFF.

This clone was observed a handful of times. The chain combines TRBV15 with TRBJ2-7, with 11 positions matching TRBD2. With V trimmed by 5 bases and J by 5 bases, 8 bases remained unmatched. Germline V lookup: CDR1 LNHNV, CDR2 YYDKDF (reference sequence). CDR3 size: 15 residues. The CDR3 reads CATSLAGGPVNEQYF. The CDR3 nucleotides read TGTGCCACCAGCTTAGCGGGAGGGCCCGTCAACGAGCAGTACTTC.

CDR3 nucleotide sequence: TGTGCCAGCAGTCCTGGGACAGGGGACGTTCCCACTCGCGGGAGGGCCTTCACAGATACGCAGTATTTT. Translating gives CASSPGTGDVPTRGRAFTDTQYF. The genes are TRBV28 and TRBJ2-3; the D gene is possibly TRBD1 (10 bases). Germline CDR1 reads MDHEN; CDR2 reads SYDVKM. V lost 5 bases to trimming and J lost 2 bases, with 38 bases between them. This CDR3 comprises 23 residues.

The chain is built from TRBV2 and TRBJ1-5; the match to TRBD1 covers 8 bases. CDR1 and CDR2 from the germline V gene are SNHLY and FYNNEI. V trimming: 7 bases; J trimming: 4 bases; junction bases outside the gene matches: 12. This CDR3 is built from 16 residues. This chain's CDR3 is CASKESQGAGNQPQHF. The CDR3 DNA reads as TGTGCCAGCAAAGAATCGCAGGGGGCTGGAAATCAGCCCCAGCATTTT.